The 14 T cell receptor beta chains given below trace back to one sample, sequenced in a study of T cell repertoires in cytomegalovirus infection. Using its own MiXCR run on the reads, TCRdb lists one record per CDR3 protein. Of 510,000 or so distinct CDR3 sequences listed, 26% are singletons. The sample taken for sequencing was PBMCs. These receptors all stem from a human donor in good health (CMV status not recorded). Some clones in this sample may be carry-over from other donors' samples.

The DNA of the CDR3 is TGTGCCATCAGTGACGCAAGGTCTATGGGGGCAGATACGCAGTATTTT. This translates into CAISDARSMGADTQYF. V and J are TRBV10-3 and TRBJ2-3; either TRBD1 or TRBD2 may fit D (5 bases each). The CDR3 totals 16 residues. V lost 3 bases and J 4 bases, leaving 17 bases between the germline ends. Germline lookup yields CDR1 ENHRY and CDR2 SYGVKD.

This clonotype was seen repeatedly, ten times or more. The chain joins TRBV7-2 to TRBJ2-1; the D gene is possibly TRBD2 (5 bases). Germline CDR1 is SGHTA and CDR2 is FQGNSA. The CDR3 sequence is 13 residues long. Trimming shortened V by 1 base and J by 9 bases, and 10 bases separated the two germline ends. CDR3 loop: CASSLVGAGEQFF. The CDR3 nucleotides read TGTGCCAGCAGCTTAGTGGGAGCCGGTGAGCAGTTCTTC.

In this sample, this clonotype turned up a few times. The CDR3 DNA is TGTGCCAGTAGTATTTCTGACAGCCCTAATGAAAAACTGTTTTTT. Translated, it gives CASSISDSPNEKLFF. V usage is TRBV19 and J usage is TRBJ1-4; maybe TRBD1 (5 bases). The germline gives CDR1 LNHDA, CDR2 SQIVND (reference sequence). The CDR3 runs 15 residues. V lost 3 bases to trimming and J lost 3 bases, with 11 bases between them.

The chain uses TRBV7-4 and TRBJ2-3; 14 bases match TRBD2. Germline V lookup: CDR1 SGHVT, CDR2 SQSDAQ. The CDR3 runs to 17 residues. The J segment lost 5 bases and the V segment lost 6 bases, leaving 10 bases of the junction unmatched. CDR3 nucleotides: TGTGCCAGCAGTCGACTCGGACTAGCGGGGGGATTAGATACGCAGTATTTT. Encoded protein: CASSRLGLAGGLDTQYF.

The chain carries TRBV19 and TRBJ1-5; D is ambiguous. The CDR3 is 12 residues long. From germline, CDR1 is LNHDA and CDR2 SQIVND (reference sequence). The V gene lost 6 bases and the J gene lost 7 bases, with 10 bases spanning the gap. CDR3 loop: CASSPGVQPQHF. The CDR3 region has the DNA TGTGCCAGTAGCCCCGGGGTCCAGCCCCAGCATTTT.

The CDR3: CASSYTGQGAREQYF. Here the CDR3 DNA reads TGTGCCAGCAGTTACACGGGACAGGGGGCCCGGGAGCAGTACTTC. The V gene is TRBV6-6, the J gene TRBJ2-7, with 12 positions matching TRBD1. This CDR3 comprises 15 residues. Germline lookup yields CDR1 MNHNY and CDR2 SVGAGI (reference sequence). V was pared by 2 bases and J by 7 bases, with 6 bases of the junction left unmatched.

The J gene is TRBJ2-6, the V gene TRBV6-5; TRBD1 aligns across 7 bases. The length of the CDR3 is 18 residues. V dropped 0 bases and J dropped 0; count of bases not matched to a gene: 5. The V gene's germline CDR1 is MNHEY and CDR2 SVGAGI. CDR3 protein: CASSYSSNRGSGANVLTF. The CDR3 region has the DNA TGTGCCAGCAGTTACTCGTCTAACAGGGGCTCTGGGGCCAACGTCCTGACTTTC.

This clonotype was counted ten times or more. Written as DNA, the CDR3 is TGTGCCAGCAGCTTGGGACTAGCGGGACCTAGCACAGATACGCAGTATTTT. Its protein is CASSLGLAGPSTDTQYF. The chain combines TRBV11-3 with TRBJ2-3, with 13 positions matching TRBD2. Germline loops: CDR1 SGHNT, CDR2 YENEEA. This CDR3 contains 17 residues. V lost 3 bases, J lost 0 bases, and 3 bases stayed unmatched.

The DNA for the CDR3 is TGTGCCACCAGCCCTGCAACTACGGGGCAGCCCCAGCATTTT. Amino acid sequence: CATSPATTGQPQHF. The chain joins TRBV15 to TRBJ1-5; D gene uncertain. CDR1 is LNHNV and CDR2 is YYDKDF in the germline V gene (reference sequence). Trimming took off 5 bases at V and 7 bases at J, with 15 bases between the two ends. This CDR3 contains 14 residues.

This chain links TRBV6-2 or TRBV6-3 with TRBJ2-1; D gene ambiguous. The V end was cut by 5 bases, the J end by 0 bases, with 14 bases between. There are 16 residues in the CDR3. CDR1 and CDR2 from the germline V gene are MNHEY and SVGEGT. The CDR3 reads CASSILSRSSYNEQFF. CDR3 bases: TGTGCCAGCAGTATCCTATCGCGGAGCTCCTACAATGAGCAGTTCTTC.

To note about this clonotype: The germline gene is not matched at one end of the junction; a read error may be the cause. The chain joins TRBV27 to TRBJ1-2, with D unresolved. The CDR3 sequence is 13 residues long. Germline CDR1 MNHEY, CDR2 SMNVEV (reference sequence). The CDR3 DNA sequence: TGTGCCAGCGGGGATAATTTGATCTATGGCTACGCCTTC. It specifies CASGDNLIYGYAF.

The rearrangement uses TRBV15 and TRBJ1-5; TRBD1 matches 9 bases. The CDR3 is 16 residues long. The V segment lost 5 bases and the J segment 2 bases; nucleotides outside the gene matches: 7. Germline V lookup: CDR1 LNHNV, CDR2 YYDKDF (reference sequence). The CDR3 region is CATSARQGGGNQPQHF. The DNA of the CDR3 is TGTGCCACCAGCGCCCGACAGGGGGGAGGCAATCAGCCCCAGCATTTT.

The chain is built from TRBV6-6 and TRBJ1-5; D ambiguous. CDR1 and CDR2 (germline): MNHNY, SVGAGI (reference sequence). The CDR3 runs 14 residues. V lost 2 bases, J lost 5 bases, and 10 bases lay in between. CDR3 in amino acids: CASSYTDGYQPQHF. In DNA form, the CDR3 reads TGTGCCAGCAGTTACACGGACGGATATCAGCCCCAGCATTTT.

This clonotype came up many times. The chain carries TRBV7-2 and TRBJ2-3, with 9 bases aligning to TRBD2. V lost 6 bases to trimming and J lost 6 bases; unmatched junction nucleotides: 10. This CDR3 comprises 15 residues. CDR1 and CDR2 from the germline V gene are SGHTA and FQGNSA. This CDR3 is CASSKGSSGKDTQYF. CDR3 bases: TGTGCCAGCAGTAAGGGGTCTAGCGGGAAGGATACGCAGTATTTT.